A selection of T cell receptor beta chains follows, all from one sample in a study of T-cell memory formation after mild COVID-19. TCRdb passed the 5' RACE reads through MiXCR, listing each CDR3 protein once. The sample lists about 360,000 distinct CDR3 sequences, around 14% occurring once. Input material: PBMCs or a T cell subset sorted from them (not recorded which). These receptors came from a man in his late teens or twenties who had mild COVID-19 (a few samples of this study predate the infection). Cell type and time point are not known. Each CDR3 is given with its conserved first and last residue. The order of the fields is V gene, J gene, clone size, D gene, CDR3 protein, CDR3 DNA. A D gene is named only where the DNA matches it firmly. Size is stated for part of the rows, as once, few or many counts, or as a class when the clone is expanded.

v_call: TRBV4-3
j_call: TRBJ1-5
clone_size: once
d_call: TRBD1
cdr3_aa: CASSQGIGRQGLQPQHF
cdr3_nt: TGCGCCAGCAGCCAAGGTATTGGTAGACAGGGGTTGCAGCCCCAGCATTTT

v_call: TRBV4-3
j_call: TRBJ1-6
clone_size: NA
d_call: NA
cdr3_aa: CASSQASLRRYNSPLHF
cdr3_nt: TGCGCCAGCAGCCAAGCCAGCCTGAGACGGTATAATTCACCCCTCCACTTT

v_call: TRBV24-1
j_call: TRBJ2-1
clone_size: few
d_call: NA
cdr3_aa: CATSAQVGSFPYNEQFF
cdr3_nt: TGTGCCACCAGTGCCCAAGTCGGCAGTTTCCCCTACAATGAGCAGTTCTTC

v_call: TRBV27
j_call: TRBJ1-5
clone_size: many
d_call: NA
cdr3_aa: CASSLNPGLNQPQHF
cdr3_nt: TGTGCCAGCAGTTTGAACCCGGGCTTGAATCAGCCCCAGCATTTT

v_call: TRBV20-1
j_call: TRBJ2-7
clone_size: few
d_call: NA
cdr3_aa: CSARRGGPSYEQYF
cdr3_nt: TGCAGTGCTCGGAGGGGGGGGCCCTCCTACGAGCAGTACTTC

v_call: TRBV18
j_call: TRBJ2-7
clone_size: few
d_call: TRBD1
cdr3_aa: CASSTTGQGYEQYF
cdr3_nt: TGTGCCAGCTCAACGACGGGACAGGGATACGAGCAGTACTTC

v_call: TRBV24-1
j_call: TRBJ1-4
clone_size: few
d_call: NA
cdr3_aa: CATSGIPEVEKLFF
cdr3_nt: TGTGCCACCAGTGGGATTCCGGAAGTTGAGAAACTGTTTTTT

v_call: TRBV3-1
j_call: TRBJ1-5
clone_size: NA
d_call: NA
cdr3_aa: CASSQDNTRGNQPQHF
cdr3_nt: TGTGCCAGCAGCCAGGACAATACAAGGGGCAATCAGCCCCAGCATTTT

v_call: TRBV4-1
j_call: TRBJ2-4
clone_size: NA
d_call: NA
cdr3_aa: CASSQAVTVAKNIQYF
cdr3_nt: TGCGCCAGCAGCCAGGCCGTGACCGTAGCCAAAAACATTCAGTACTTC

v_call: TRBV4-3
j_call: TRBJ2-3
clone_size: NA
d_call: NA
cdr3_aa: CASSQDSGYSTDTQYF
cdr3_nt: TGCGCCAGCAGCCAAGATTCCGGGTATAGCACAGATACGCAGTATTTT

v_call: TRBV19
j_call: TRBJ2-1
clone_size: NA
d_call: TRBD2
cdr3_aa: CASIGTSGVYEQFF
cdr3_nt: TGTGCCAGTATCGGGACTAGCGGGGTCTATGAGCAGTTCTTC

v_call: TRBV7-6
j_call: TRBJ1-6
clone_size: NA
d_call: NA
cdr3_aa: CASSLERQNSPLHF
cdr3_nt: TGTGCCAGCAGCTTAGAACGGCAGAATTCACCCCTCCACTTT

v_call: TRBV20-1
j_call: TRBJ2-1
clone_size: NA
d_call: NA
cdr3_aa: CSARDIGSNEQFF
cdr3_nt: TGCAGTGCTAGAGATATTGGGTCCAATGAGCAGTTCTTC

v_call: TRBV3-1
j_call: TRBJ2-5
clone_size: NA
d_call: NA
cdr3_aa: CASSHWGETQYF
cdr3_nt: TGTGCCAGCAGCCACTGGGGGGAGACCCAGTACTTC

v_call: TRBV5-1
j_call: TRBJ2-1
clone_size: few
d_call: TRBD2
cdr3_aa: CASSYQRLAGANEQFF
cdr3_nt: TGCGCCAGCAGCTACCAGAGACTAGCGGGGGCGAATGAGCAGTTCTTC

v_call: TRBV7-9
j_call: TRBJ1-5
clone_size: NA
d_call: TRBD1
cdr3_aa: CASSSETGRVDQPQHF
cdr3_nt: TGTGCCAGCAGCTCGGAGACAGGGAGGGTTGATCAGCCCCAGCATTTT

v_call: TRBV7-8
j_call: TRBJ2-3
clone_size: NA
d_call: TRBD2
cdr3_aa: CASSSDPTSGDYTQYF
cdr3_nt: TGTGCCAGCAGCTCTGACCCTACTAGCGGAGACTATACGCAGTATTTT

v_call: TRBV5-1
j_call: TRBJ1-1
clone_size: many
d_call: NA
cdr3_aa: CASSFSTGMNTEAFF
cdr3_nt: TGCGCCAGCAGCTTCTCGACCGGCATGAACACTGAAGCTTTCTTT

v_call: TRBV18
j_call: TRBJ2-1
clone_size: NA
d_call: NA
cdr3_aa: CASSDGVEQFF
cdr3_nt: TGTGCCAGCTCGGACGGGGTGGAGCAGTTCTTC

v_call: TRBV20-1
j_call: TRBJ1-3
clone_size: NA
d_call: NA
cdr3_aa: CSANRVGGNTIYF
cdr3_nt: TGCAGTGCCAACAGGGTTGGTGGAAACACCATATATTTT

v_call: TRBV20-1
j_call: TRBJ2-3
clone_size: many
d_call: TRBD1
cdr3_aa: CSAHGQGGPTDTQYF
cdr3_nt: TGCAGTGCTCATGGACAGGGGGGACCCACAGATACGCAGTATTTT

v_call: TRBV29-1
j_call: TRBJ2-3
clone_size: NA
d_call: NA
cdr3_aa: CSVEEGTDTQYF
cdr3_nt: TGCAGCGTTGAGGAGGGTACAGATACGCAGTATTTT

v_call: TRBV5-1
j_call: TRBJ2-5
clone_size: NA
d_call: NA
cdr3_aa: CASSLVSSGGSETQYF
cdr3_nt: TGCGCCAGCAGCTTGGTTTCTTCAGGAGGGTCGGAGACCCAGTACTTC